What follows are 15 T cell receptor beta chains derived from one specimen sequenced in a study of OX40 agonist ivuxolimab in advanced cancers. The protocol was immunoSEQ multiplex PCR, while the TCRdb copy is restricted to in-frame clones and leaves out a portion. The table shows roughly 120,000 clones, with around nine tenths occurring only once. Sequenced here: CD4+ or CD8+ T cells sorted from blood, sampled in a trial of the OX40 agonist ivuxolimab. The source of these receptors is an adult with an advanced solid tumor such as melanoma, head and neck, liver or kidney cancer.

This sequence joins TRBV18 and TRBJ1-2; TRBD1 agrees at 8 bases. Germline V gives CDR1 KGHSH, CDR2 LQKENI. Unmatched junction bases numbered 4, after V lost 2 bases and J lost 2 bases. This CDR3 has 15 residues. The CDR3 coding sequence is TGTGCCAGCTCACCAGGGACAGGAGCAAACTATGGCTACACCTTC. This codes for CASSPGTGANYGYTF.

The chain uses TRBV29-1 and TRBJ2-7; D is uncertain. Germline CDR1 SQVTM, CDR2 ANQGSEA. The CDR3 extends over 12 amino acids. V lost 5 bases and J lost 0, with 8 bases in between. CDR3 coding DNA: TGCAGCGTTTACCTGAGCTCCTACGAGCAGTACTTC. Translated, it gives CSVYLSSYEQYF.

This chain joins TRBV9 and TRBJ2-2; D is uncertain. V shed 0 bases and J shed 3 bases, with 6 bases lying between them. This CDR3 comprises 14 residues. The V gene's germline CDR1 is SGDLS and CDR2 YYNGEE. The CDR3 protein is CASSVGWDTGELFF. CDR3 DNA: TGTGCCAGCAGCGTAGGGTGGGACACCGGGGAGCTGTTTTTT.

A word on this clone: The same CDR3 arises from other DNA sequences in this sample as well. The chain couples TRBV18 to TRBJ2-7; TRBD2 matches at 7 bases. The CDR3 covers 12 residues. The J segment lost 7 bases and the V segment lost 3 bases, leaving 3 bases of the junction unmatched. Looked up from germline, CDR1 is KGHSH and CDR2 is LQKENI. The CDR3 loop reads CASSPGAGEQYF. In nucleotides, the CDR3 is TGTGCCAGCTCACCGGGAGCGGGGGAGCAGTACTTC.

This rearrangement joins TRBV4-1 to TRBJ2-7; D possibly corresponds to TRBD2 (6 bases). The CDR3 loop spans 13 amino acids. CDR1 is MGHRA and CDR2 is YSYEKL in the germline V gene. The ends were cut back, 1 base at V and 3 bases at J, with 7 bases in the middle. The CDR3 reads CASSQVRDYEQYF. The CDR3 nucleotides read TGCGCCAGCAGCCAAGTGCGGGACTACGAGCAGTACTTC.

The V and J genes are TRBV7-9 and TRBJ2-5; a possible D gene is TRBD1 (6 bases). This CDR3 is 16 amino acids long. Trimming cost V 1 base and J 5 bases, with 17 bases left between them. CDR1 is SEHNR and CDR2 is FQNEAQ in the germline V gene (reference sequence). The CDR3, as DNA: TGTGCCAGCAGCTTAGTATCCGGGACAAAACGCGAGACCCAGTACTTC. Translated: CASSLVSGTKRETQYF.

This chain joins TRBV5-1 and TRBJ2-3; D gene uncertain. The CDR3 extends over 16 amino acids. Between the trimmed V and J ends, which lost 0 bases and 0 bases, there was a span of 11 bases. Germline CDR1 reads SGHRS; CDR2 reads YFSETQ. The CDR3 coding sequence is TGCGCCAGCAGCTTGGCAGTCAGCTCTAGCACAGATACGCAGTATTTT. Amino acids: CASSLAVSSSTDTQYF.

This chain links TRBV9 with TRBJ2-3; D might be TRBD2 (6 bases). The CDR3 loop spans 15 amino acids. Trimming shortened V by 2 bases and J by 5 bases, and 15 bases separated the two germline ends. Germline V gene sequence: CDR1 SGDLS, CDR2 YYNGEE. The CDR3 protein is CASSVASDTGDTQYF. The CDR3 DNA follows: TGTGCCAGCAGCGTGGCTAGCGATACAGGAGATACGCAGTATTTT.

This rearrangement joins TRBV5-1 to TRBJ2-1; D remains ambiguous. Germline CDR1 reads SGHRS; CDR2 reads YFSETQ. CDR3 length equals 15 residues. V was trimmed by 0 bases and J by 6 bases, leaving 13 bases between them. CDR3 nucleotides: TGCGCCAGCAGCTTGGAGGGCGTTAGGTCCAATGAGCAGTTCTTC. Translated: CASSLEGVRSNEQFF.

The chain has TRBV6-5 and TRBJ1-1; possibly TRBD1 for D (6 bases). The CDR3 length is 11 residues. Per germline, CDR1 MNHEY and CDR2 SVGAGI. The V end was cut by 4 bases, the J end by 8 bases, with 8 bases between. The DNA for the CDR3 is TGTGCCAGCAGTTCGGACAGAGAAGCTTTCTTT. It yields the protein CASSSDREAFF.

This clone was picked up one time. The rearrangement links TRBV30 to TRBJ2-5; 7 bases are a match to TRBD2. The CDR3 is made up of 17 amino acids. Germline V lookup: CDR1 GTSNPN, CDR2 SVGIG (reference sequence). The V segment lost 2 bases and the J segment 1 base; nucleotides outside the gene matches: 13. The CDR3 sequence is CAWSIFIGGFGQETQYF. CDR3 DNA: TGTGCCTGGAGTATCTTCATCGGGGGGTTCGGCCAAGAGACCCAGTACTTC.

This rearrangement joins TRBV5-1 to TRBJ1-5; 9 bases are shared with TRBD1. V lost 4 bases and J lost 4; bases outside the gene matches: 3. Germline assignment: CDR1 SGHRS and CDR2 YFSETQ. This CDR3 contains 14 residues. The CDR3 region has the DNA TGCGCCAGCAGCCCGACAGGGGGAAATCAGCCCCAGCATTTT. Translation: CASSPTGGNQPQHF.

This chain connects TRBV11-2 to TRBJ2-5; possibly TRBD1 or TRBD2 for D (5 bases each). CDR1 SGHAT and CDR2 FQNNGV come from the germline V gene. Trimming took off 4 bases at V and 5 bases at J, with 14 bases between the two ends. CDR3 size: 14 residues. The CDR3: CASSSGPAGETQYF. The CDR3 bases are TGTGCCAGCAGCTCGGGACCCGCAGGGGAGACCCAGTACTTC.

The J gene is TRBJ1-6, the V gene TRBV28; D not certain. Trimming cost V 6 bases and J 0 bases, with 6 bases left between them. Germline lookup yields CDR1 MDHEN and CDR2 SYDVKM. The length of the CDR3 is 14 residues. The chain's CDR3 is CASSPGSYNSPLHF. The CDR3 DNA is TGTGCCAGCAGCCCGGGCTCCTATAATTCACCCCTCCACTTT.

The V and J genes are TRBV5-1 and TRBJ2-4; D is ambiguous. Germline-derived CDR1 and CDR2 are SGHRS and YFSETQ. The length of the CDR3 is 14 residues. Trimming removed 0 bases from V and 5 bases from J, with 9 bases in between. The CDR3 nucleotides are TGCGCCAGCAGCTTGGGACGGAAAGAAAACATTCAGTACTTC. Translated, it gives CASSLGRKENIQYF. Variable domain in full (rest from reference TRBV5-1 and TRBJ2-4): KAGVTQTPRYLIKTRGQQVTLSCSPISGHRSVSWYQQTPGQGLQFLFEYFSETQRNKGNFPGRFSGRQFSNSRSEMNVSTLELGDSALYLCASSLGRKENIQYFGAGTRLSVL.